This T cell receptor beta chain emerged from a study of T cell repertoires in cytomegalovirus infection. As for the study in general: Recently identified HLA-C-restricted CMV epitopes were among the peptides used. Matching HLA type and CMV infection were both indicated by public TCR beta signatures.

Findings and caveats of the study: In two of eight donors, the top clonotype was HLA-C-restricted CMV-specific.

TCRdb analysed the reads with MiXCR anew, one entry per CDR3 protein. The repertoire has more than 30,000 distinct CDR3 sequences, roughly 54% of them found once; the top ten carry around 90%. With V trimmed by 5 bases and J by 4 bases, 11 bases remained unmatched. The germline CDR1 and CDR2 sequences are SEHNR and FQNEAQ (reference sequence). The CDR3 totals 17 residues. Note on this clonotype: Its antigen remains unknown.

The receptor comes from a human donor in good health (CMV status not recorded). Some clones in this sample may be carry-over from other donors' samples. The chain links TRBV7-9 to TRBJ2-7; 13 bases are a match to TRBD2. The sequenced sample was CD8+ T cells from cultured PBMCs, obtained from culture after CMV antigen stimulation. DNA of the CDR3: TGTGCCAGCAGCCGGGGACTAGCGGGGAGAATCGTATACGAGCAGTACTTC. Translation: CASSRGLAGRIVYEQYF.